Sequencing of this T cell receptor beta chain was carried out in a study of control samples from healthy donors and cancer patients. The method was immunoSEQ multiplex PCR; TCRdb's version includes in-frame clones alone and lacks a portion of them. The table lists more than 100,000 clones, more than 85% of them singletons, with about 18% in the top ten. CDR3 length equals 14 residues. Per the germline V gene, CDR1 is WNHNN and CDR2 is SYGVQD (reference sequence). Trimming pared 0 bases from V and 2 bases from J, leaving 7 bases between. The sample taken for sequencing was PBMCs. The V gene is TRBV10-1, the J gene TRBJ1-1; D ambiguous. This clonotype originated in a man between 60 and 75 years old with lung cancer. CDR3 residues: CASSESRLNTEAFF. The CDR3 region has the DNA TGCGCCAGCAGTGAGTCAAGGCTAAACACTGAAGCTTTCTTT.